This T cell receptor (beta chain) came from a study of blood T cells in healthy people across ages. Study-level findings and limits: A strong correlation was seen between TCR beta diversity and naive T cell percentage.

The CDR3 is 15 residues long. Germline assignment: CDR1 MDHEN and CDR2 SYDVKM. PCR was performed a second time for about 7 to 11 cycles using a sample-barcoded 5' primer and a J-beta primer mix. Via MiXCR, TCRdb re-called the 5' RACE reads, giving one row per CDR3 protein. Here the sample spans approximately 490,000 distinct CDR3 sequences, 20% to 30% being singletons. This clonotype was recorded once. Its matching antigen is unknown. These same records also appear under a second study, on T cells of mothers and their children. That publication notes: Study donors consisted of a few healthy Caucasian mothers and their six children. Each child gave approximately 2.8 million TCR beta CDR3 reads (each mother, over 9.5 million).

The sequenced sample consisted of blood. The source is a boy aged 5-17 years in good health. The chain combines TRBV28 with TRBJ2-5; the D gene is possibly TRBD1 (6 bases). The J call may be in error: the DNA end matches TRBJ2-7 better. DNA of the CDR3: TGTGCCAGCAGATATCTAACCGGGACATCCTACGAGCAGTACTTC. It yields the protein CASRYLTGTSYEQYF.